This TCR beta chain was found in a study of T cell responses to AZD1222 COVID-19 vaccine. Whole-study context: Some second doses came at about 4 weeks and others at about 12 weeks; these were pooled.

Produced via immunoSEQ multiplex PCR; TCRdb's table is partial and in-frame only. The sample includes about 73,000 clones, roughly 88% of them seen just once. This specimen was peripheral blood, taken on day 0 of AZD1222 vaccination. The receptor's source is an adult in good health.

In DNA form, the CDR3 reads TGTGCCTGCCTTTCTAGCGGGAGCCCCTACGAGCAGTACTTC. Its translation is CACLSSGSPYEQYF. The V call is TRBV30, the J call TRBJ2-7, with 10 bases fitting TRBD2. With V trimmed by 6 bases and J by 2 bases, 7 bases remained unmatched. This CDR3 is built from 14 residues. The germline V gene has CDR1 GTSNPN and CDR2 SVGIG (reference sequence).